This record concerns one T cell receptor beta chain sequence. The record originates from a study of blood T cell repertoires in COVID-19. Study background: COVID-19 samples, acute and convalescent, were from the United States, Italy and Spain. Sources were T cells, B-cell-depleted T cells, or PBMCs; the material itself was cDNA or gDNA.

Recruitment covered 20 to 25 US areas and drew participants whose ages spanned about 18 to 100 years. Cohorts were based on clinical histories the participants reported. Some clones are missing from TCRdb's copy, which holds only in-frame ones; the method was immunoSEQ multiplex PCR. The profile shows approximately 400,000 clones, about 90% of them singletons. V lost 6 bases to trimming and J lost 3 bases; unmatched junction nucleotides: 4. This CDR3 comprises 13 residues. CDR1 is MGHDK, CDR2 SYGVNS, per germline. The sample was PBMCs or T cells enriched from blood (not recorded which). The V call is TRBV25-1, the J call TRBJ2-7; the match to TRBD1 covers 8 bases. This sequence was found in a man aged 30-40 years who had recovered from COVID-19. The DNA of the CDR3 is TGTGCCAGCAGAAGACAGGGGAGCTACGAGCAGTACTTC. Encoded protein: CASRRQGSYEQYF.